What follows are 18 T cell receptor beta chains derived from one specimen sequenced in a study of beta chain features in type 1 diabetes. The investigators reverse transcribed all of the isolated RNA, so they sequenced expressed TCRB transcripts. The table came from immunoSEQ multiplex PCR; TCRdb's copy has only in-frame clones and leaves some out. The table includes around 180,000 clones, around an eighth detected once. Material: central memory CD4+ T cells from blood. The receptors were gathered from a woman younger than 30 in good health.

This clone appeared a few times. This rearrangement joins TRBV30 to TRBJ1-2; possibly TRBD1 for D (6 bases). Trimming pared 0 bases from V and 2 bases from J, leaving 10 bases between. The CDR3 totals 14 residues. Germline CDR1 GTSNPN, CDR2 SVGIG (reference sequence). The CDR3 bases are TGTGCCTGGAGTGTATTAAGGGGGAACTATGGCTACACCTTC. Amino acids: CAWSVLRGNYGYTF.

The chain combines TRBV2 with TRBJ1-5, with D perhaps TRBD1 (5 bases). The germline V gene has CDR1 SNHLY and CDR2 FYNNEI. V shed 5 bases and J shed 0 bases, with 11 bases lying between them. There are 15 residues in the CDR3. The CDR3 DNA follows: TGTGCCAGCAGTAAGCAGGGCCCTAGCAATCAGCCCCAGCATTTT. Translated: CASSKQGPSNQPQHF.

The rearrangement joins TRBV7-3 to TRBJ2-1; 11 nucleotides match TRBD2. Losses at the gene ends were 2 bases for V and 8 bases for J; bases not matched to a gene: 14. Germline V CDR1 and CDR2: SGHTA, FQGTGA. The CDR3 extends over 18 amino acids. The CDR3 nucleotides read TGTGCCAGCAGCTTAGGAGGGTCTAGCGGGAGGTGGGGGGATGAGCAGTTCTTC. Residues: CASSLGGSSGRWGDEQFF. The variable domain in full, with the rest retrieved from reference TRBV7-3 and TRBJ2-1, is GAGVSQTPSNKVTEKGKYVELRCDPISGHTALYWYRQSLGQGPEFLIYFQGTGAADDSGLPNDRFFAVRPEGSVSTLKIQRTERGDSAVYLCASSLGGSSGRWGDEQFFGPGTRLTVL.

The chain is built from TRBV5-1 and TRBJ2-7, with 9 positions matching TRBD1. The germline V gene has CDR1 SGHRS and CDR2 YFSETQ. The CDR3 consists of 14 residues. Losses at the gene ends were 0 bases for V and 10 bases for J; bases not matched to a gene: 8. CDR3: CASSLEKQGATQYF. DNA of the CDR3: TGCGCCAGCAGCTTGGAAAAACAGGGGGCAACACAGTACTTC.

In its sample, this clone was seen a few times. This rearrangement joins TRBV19 to TRBJ1-5, with 9 bases fitting TRBD1. CDR1 LNHDA and CDR2 SQIVND come from the germline V gene (reference sequence). The CDR3 sequence is 13 residues long. V lost 4 bases and J lost 5; bases outside the gene matches: 0. CDR3: CASSRTGDQPQHF. In DNA, the CDR3 is TGTGCCAGTAGTAGGACAGGGGATCAGCCCCAGCATTTT. The variable domain in full, with the rest retrieved from reference TRBV19 and TRBJ1-5, is DGGITQSPKYLFRKEGQNVTLSCEQNLNHDAMYWYRQDPGQGLRLIYYSQIVNDFQKGDIAEGYSVSREKKESFPLTVTSAQKNPTAFYLCASSRTGDQPQHFGDGTRLSIL.

Turning to this clone: This CDR3 is also generated by other DNA sequences in the sample. The chain employs TRBV30 and TRBJ2-5, with 8 bases matching TRBD1. The CDR3 is 13 amino acids. Losses at the gene ends were 5 bases for V and 2 bases for J; bases not matched to a gene: 4. Germline loops: CDR1 GTSNPN, CDR2 SVGIG (reference sequence). CDR3 nucleotide sequence: TGTGCCTGGGGCCGGACAGGGCAAGAGACCCAGTACTTC. It encodes CAWGRTGQETQYF.

This clone was counted between two and nine times. This rearrangement joins TRBV7-9 to TRBJ1-5; D not resolved. CDR3 length: 12 amino acids. Germline CDR1 SEHNR, CDR2 FQNEAQ (reference sequence). Deletions cut 6 bases from V and 7 bases from J, with 10 bases between. CDR3 nucleotide sequence: TGTGCCAGCAGTTTTCCGCGGCAGCCCCAGCATTTT. Encoded protein: CASSFPRQPQHF.

This clone was picked up a small number of times. The V gene is TRBV15, the J gene TRBJ2-4, with 7 bases matching TRBD1. Germline V gene sequence: CDR1 LNHNV, CDR2 YYDKDF (reference sequence). J gave up 3 bases and V 4 bases, and 3 bases lay outside the gene matches. The CDR3 is 14 amino acids. This CDR3 is CATSTRTGKNIQYF. The CDR3 DNA reads TGTGCCACCAGCACTCGGACAGGCAAAAACATTCAGTACTTC.

In this sample, this clone turned up a few times. V and J are TRBV7-8 and TRBJ2-2, with 7 bases matching TRBD1. With 6 bases clipped from V and 5 bases from J, the junction kept 12 bases outside the gene matches. The V gene's germline CDR1 is SGHVS and CDR2 FQNEAQ. This CDR3 has 16 amino acids. Here the CDR3 DNA reads TGTGCCAGCAGGACCGTAAGACAGGGCGGGACCGGGGAGCTGTTTTTT. Its translation is CASRTVRQGGTGELFF.

This clone was observed a handful of times. This sequence joins TRBV28 and TRBJ2-5, with D possibly matching TRBD1 (5 bases). This CDR3 contains 13 residues. Trimming removed 1 base at V and 4 bases at J, with 7 bases between. Looked up from germline, CDR1 is MDHEN and CDR2 is SYDVKM. CDR3: CASSLSGLETQYF. The CDR3 region has the DNA TGTGCCAGCAGTTTATCAGGGCTAGAGACCCAGTACTTC.

This clone was observed a few times. The chain couples TRBV4-1 to TRBJ1-5, with 9 bases aligning to TRBD1. Germline V gene lookup returns CDR1 MGHRA and CDR2 YSYEKL. Losses at the gene ends were 1 base for V and 3 bases for J; bases not matched to a gene: 4. The CDR3 sequence is 16 residues long. DNA for the CDR3: TGCGCCAGCAGCCAAGGGACAGGGGTAAACAATCAGCCCCAGCATTTT. It specifies CASSQGTGVNNQPQHF.

The chain has TRBV7-2 and TRBJ1-2; a possible D gene is TRBD1 (5 bases). V dropped 6 bases and J dropped 8 bases, with 13 bases sitting between them. The germline gives CDR1 SGHTA, CDR2 FQGNSA. This CDR3 has 12 amino acids. This CDR3 is CASSQQERGYTF. For the CDR3, the DNA is TGTGCCAGCAGTCAACAGGAGAGAGGCTACACCTTC. Based on the CDR3 plus reference TRBV7-2 and TRBJ1-2, the full variable domain is GAGVSQSPSNKVTEKGKDVELRCDPISGHTALYWYRQSLGQGLEFLIYFQGNSAPDKSGLPSDRFSAERTGGSVSTLTIQRTQQEDSAVYLCASSQQERGYTFGSGTRLTVV.

This clone came up a few times. The chain combines TRBV7-8 with TRBJ2-1, with D unclear. The CDR3 covers 13 residues. Trimming stripped 5 bases from V and 6 bases from J, with 11 bases between. In germline, CDR1 is SGHVS, CDR2 FQNEAQ. CDR3 region: CASSIRLVNEQFF. The CDR3 DNA follows: TGTGCCAGCAGCATTAGACTGGTCAATGAGCAGTTCTTC.

The rearrangement joins TRBV4-2 to TRBJ2-3, with TRBD1 matching over 7 bases. The germline V gene has CDR1 LGHNA and CDR2 YNFKEQ. This CDR3 has 16 residues. V lost 4 bases to trimming and J lost 0 bases; unmatched junction nucleotides: 7. CDR3 sequence (DNA): TGTGCCAGCAGCCCCAAAACAGGGGCTAGCACAGATACGCAGTATTTT. This sequence encodes CASSPKTGASTDTQYF.

The CDR3 DNA reads as TGTGCCAGCAGCCTGACTAGCGGGAATTCCTACAATGAGCAGTTCTTC. Residues: CASSLTSGNSYNEQFF. The chain employs TRBV4-2 and TRBJ2-1; 11 bases agree with TRBD2. This CDR3 region has 16 residues. CDR1 is LGHNA and CDR2 is YNFKEQ in the germline V gene. J gave up 1 base and V 4 bases, and 3 bases lay outside the gene matches.

This clone was observed a handful of times. The chain carries TRBV2 and TRBJ2-1; tentatively, D is TRBD1 (5 bases). The germline V gene has CDR1 SNHLY and CDR2 FYNNEI. The CDR3 length is 14 residues. V gave up 1 base and J gave up 5 bases, with 9 bases separating them. The CDR3 bases are TGTGCCAGCAGTGAAGAGGGGTTGAACAATGAGCAGTTCTTC. The encoded protein is CASSEEGLNNEQFF.

This clone was counted at least ten times. The rearrangement links TRBV5-1 to TRBJ1-1, with a tentative D call TRBD1 (6 bases). CDR3 length: 15 amino acids. CDR1 and CDR2 (germline): SGHRS, YFSETQ. Trimming stripped 5 bases from V and 5 bases from J, with 19 bases between. This CDR3 is CASSGSGVRETEAFF. CDR3 nucleotide sequence: TGCGCCAGCAGTGGGTCAGGGGTTCGAGAAACTGAAGCTTTCTTT. The variable domain in full, with the rest retrieved from reference TRBV5-1 and TRBJ1-1, is KAGVTQTPRYLIKTRGQQVTLSCSPISGHRSVSWYQQTPGQGLQFLFEYFSETQRNKGNFPGRFSGRQFSNSRSEMNVSTLELGDSALYLCASSGSGVRETEAFFGQGTRLTVV.

This chain links TRBV19 with TRBJ1-2, with TRBD1 as a possible D gene (6 bases). V was shortened by 5 bases and J by 11 bases, with 15 bases between the two germline ends. CDR3 length: 12 residues. Germline V lookup: CDR1 LNHDA, CDR2 SQIVND (reference sequence). CDR3 region: CASSSQGQGYTF. The DNA for the CDR3 is TGTGCCAGTAGTTCCCAGGGCCAGGGGTACACCTTC.